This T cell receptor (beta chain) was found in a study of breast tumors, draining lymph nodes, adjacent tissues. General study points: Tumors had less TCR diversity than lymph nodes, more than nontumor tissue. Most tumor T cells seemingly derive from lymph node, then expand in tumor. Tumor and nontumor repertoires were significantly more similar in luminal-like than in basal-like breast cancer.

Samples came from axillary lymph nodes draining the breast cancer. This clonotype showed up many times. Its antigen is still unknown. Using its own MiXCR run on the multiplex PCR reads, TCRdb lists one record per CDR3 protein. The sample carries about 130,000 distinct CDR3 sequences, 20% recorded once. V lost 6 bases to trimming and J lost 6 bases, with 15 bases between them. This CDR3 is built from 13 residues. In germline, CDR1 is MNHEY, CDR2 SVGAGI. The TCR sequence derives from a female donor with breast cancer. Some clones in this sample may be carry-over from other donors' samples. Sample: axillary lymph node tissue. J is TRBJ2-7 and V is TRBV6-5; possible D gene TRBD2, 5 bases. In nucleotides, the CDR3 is TGTGCCAGCAGAATCGTCCCGGGGAGCGAGCAGTACTTC. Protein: CASRIVPGSEQYF.